The 32 T cell receptor beta chains below were found in one sample sequenced in a study of OX40 agonist ivuxolimab in advanced cancers. Clones were sequenced by immunoSEQ multiplex PCR, and TCRdb holds only the in-frame ones, with some missing. The table lists roughly 110,000 clones, under 95% of them singletons. This specimen consisted of CD4+ or CD8+ T cells sorted from blood, obtained in a trial of the OX40 agonist ivuxolimab. The receptor source for this set is an adult with an advanced solid tumor such as melanoma, head and neck, liver or kidney cancer.

CDR3 loop: CASTRGGDTGELFF. The CDR3 bases are TGCGCCAGCACCCGAGGCGGAGACACCGGGGAGCTGTTTTTT. The chain has TRBV5-1 and TRBJ2-2; D is uncertain. The CDR3 extends over 14 amino acids. Deletions cut 6 bases from V and 3 bases from J, with 12 bases between. Germline V lookup: CDR1 SGHRS, CDR2 YFSETQ.

This sequence joins TRBV7-9 and TRBJ1-4, with D uncertain. The CDR3 sequence is 15 residues long. In germline, CDR1 is SEHNR, CDR2 FQNEAQ (reference sequence). V lost 2 bases and J 0 bases, leaving 7 bases between the germline ends. The CDR3 DNA reads TGTGCCAGCAGCTTAAGAAAAGCAACTAATGAAAAACTGTTTTTT. Translating gives CASSLRKATNEKLFF. Filled out from reference TRBV7-9 and TRBJ1-4, the complete variable domain reads DTGVSQNPRHKITKRGQNVTFRCDPISEHNRLYWYRQTLGQGPEFLTYFQNEAQLEKSRLLSDRFSAERPKGSFSTLEIQRTEQGDSAMYLCASSLRKATNEKLFFGSGTQLSVL.

The genes are TRBV2 and TRBJ1-5; D is ambiguous. Looked up from germline, CDR1 is SNHLY and CDR2 is FYNNEI. V was cut by 0 bases and J by 4 bases, with 16 bases left in between. CDR3 length: 17 amino acids. Here the CDR3 reads CASSEAVIGLTNQPQHF. The CDR3 DNA reads TGTGCCAGCAGTGAAGCGGTCATTGGCCTTACTAATCAGCCCCAGCATTTT.

The V gene is TRBV10-1, the J gene TRBJ2-2; TRBD2 matches 8 bases. Germline V CDR1 and CDR2: WNHNN, SYGVQD (reference sequence). The CDR3 has 14 amino acids. J was trimmed by 5 bases and V by 9 bases; bases with no gene match: 8. The CDR3 nucleotides are TGCGCCAGTAAACCGACTAGCGAGACCGGGGAGCTGTTTTTT. It codes for CASKPTSETGELFF.

The CDR3 loop is CASAGSGSTGEQYF. CDR3 coding DNA: TGTGCTAGTGCCGGGAGCGGGAGTACGGGCGAGCAGTACTTC. V usage is TRBV12-5 and J usage is TRBJ2-7, with TRBD2 matching over 8 bases. Trimming cost V 7 bases and J 6 bases; bases outside gene matches: 11. Germline V gene lookup returns CDR1 LGHNT and CDR2 FRNRAP. The CDR3 contains 14 residues.

J is TRBJ2-1 and V is TRBV27; 7 nucleotides align to TRBD1. CDR1 and CDR2 (germline): MNHEY, SMNVEV (reference sequence). This CDR3 has 16 amino acids. Trimming took 5 bases from V and 8 from J; bases not matched to a gene: 15. CDR3 protein: CASSPGQRYLGDEQFF. DNA of the CDR3: TGTGCCAGCAGTCCGGGACAGCGTTATCTTGGAGATGAGCAGTTCTTC.

CDR3 DNA: TGCGCCAGCAGCATAGGCTCAGCGGGCTACACCTTC. Its translation is CASSIGSAGYTF. The chain carries TRBV5-1 and TRBJ1-2; no reliable D call. The germline CDR1 and CDR2 sequences are SGHRS and YFSETQ. V was trimmed by 4 bases and J by 8 bases, leaving 12 bases between them. The CDR3 extends over 12 amino acids.

This clone was recorded only once. The J gene is TRBJ1-5, the V gene TRBV4-2; TRBD1 matches at 9 bases. Germline loops: CDR1 LGHNA, CDR2 YNFKEQ. V lost 5 bases to trimming and J lost 4 bases; unmatched junction nucleotides: 3. The CDR3 has 14 amino acids. CDR3 sequence (DNA): TGTGCCAGCAGCGCCGGGACAGGGAATCAGCCCCAGCATTTT. Protein: CASSAGTGNQPQHF.

This clone was seen a few times. V gene TRBV5-1 combines with J gene TRBJ1-5; TRBD1 might be the D (5 bases). This CDR3 spans 14 amino acids. Deletions cut 1 base from V and 2 bases from J, with 7 bases between. CDR1 is SGHRS and CDR2 is YFSETQ in the germline V gene. In DNA, the CDR3 is TGCGCCAGCAGCTTGATGGGGGGCAATCAGCCCCAGCATTTT. Translation: CASSLMGGNQPQHF.

The sample holds a few counts of this clone. The chain couples TRBV30 to TRBJ1-1, with D tentatively TRBD1 (5 bases). Germline loops: CDR1 GTSNPN, CDR2 SVGIG (reference sequence). The V and J ends lost 4 bases and 4 bases respectively, with 19 bases between them. The CDR3 covers 15 residues. For the CDR3, the DNA is TGTGCCTGGATGAGTGCACGCCAGGGAGTCACTGAAGCTTTCTTT. Its translation is CAWMSARQGVTEAFF. Variable domain in full (rest from reference TRBV30 and TRBJ1-1): SQTIHQWPATLVQPVGSPLSLECTVEGTSNPNLYWYRQAAGRGLQLLFYSVGIGQISSEVPQNLSASRPQDRQFILSSKKLLLSDSGFYLCAWMSARQGVTEAFFGQGTRLTVV.

This chain joins TRBV6-5 and TRBJ1-4; TRBD1 matches 8 bases. The V and J ends lost 8 bases and 7 bases, in that order; junction bases with no gene match: 6. CDR3 length: 13 residues. Germline V gene data show CDR1 as MNHEY and CDR2 as SVGAGI. In DNA, the CDR3 is TGTGCCAGCCGCAGGGGGCAGGGTGAAAAACTGTTTTTT. Translating it yields CASRRGQGEKLFF.

V gene TRBV18 combines with J gene TRBJ1-2; D gene uncertain. V was trimmed by 0 bases and J by 5 bases, leaving 10 bases between them. Germline V gives CDR1 KGHSH, CDR2 LQKENI. The length of the CDR3 is 14 residues. CDR3 amino acids: CASSPPSGSYGYTF. The DNA for the CDR3 is TGTGCCAGCTCACCACCTTCAGGCTCGTATGGCTACACCTTC.

This chain uses TRBV10-2 with TRBJ1-1; unclear D gene. The germline gives CDR1 WSHSY, CDR2 SAAADI. The V end was cut by 2 bases, the J end by 1 base, with 5 bases between. The CDR3 is made up of 13 amino acids. CDR3 protein: CASSEVGNTEAFF. CDR3 nucleotide sequence: TGCGCCAGCAGTGAGGTTGGGAACACTGAAGCTTTCTTT.

The rearrangement joins TRBV25-1 to TRBJ1-1; no firm D call. The CDR3 consists of 14 residues. CDR1 MGHDK and CDR2 SYGVNS come from the germline V gene. Trimming removed 7 bases at V and 6 bases at J, with 18 bases between. In nucleotides, the CDR3 is TGTGCCAGCAAACCCCCCGGAGGAAGCCCTGAAGCTTTCTTT. As protein: CASKPPGGSPEAFF.

This rearrangement joins TRBV15 to TRBJ2-1; 7 bases agree with TRBD2. Germline CDR1 reads LNHNV; CDR2 reads YYDKDF (reference sequence). V lost 0 bases and J lost 8; bases outside the gene matches: 10. This CDR3 spans 16 amino acids. In DNA form, the CDR3 reads TGTGCCACCAGCAGAGAGCCCGGACTAGGCGACGATGAGCAGTTCTTC. It yields the protein CATSREPGLGDDEQFF.

The chain carries TRBV11-3 and TRBJ2-7; 8 bases are shared with TRBD2. The CDR3 runs 15 residues. Germline loops: CDR1 SGHNT, CDR2 YENEEA. Trimming removed 1 base from V and 7 bases from J; junction bases left unmatched: 9. In DNA, the CDR3 is TGTGCCAGCAGCTTAGGGACTAGCCCTTTCGGGGAGCAGTACTTC. Its protein is CASSLGTSPFGEQYF.

The chain is built from TRBV28 and TRBJ2-3, with 11 bases lining up with TRBD2. Trimming took 5 bases from V and 7 from J; bases not matched to a gene: 5. The germline V gene encodes CDR1 MDHEN and CDR2 SYDVKM. The CDR3 has 14 amino acids. CDR3 in amino acids: CASSGTSGIYTQYF. The CDR3 DNA is TGTGCCAGCAGTGGGACTAGCGGCATATATACGCAGTATTTT.

This clone was picked up a small number of times. The rearrangement joins TRBV6-1 to TRBJ2-7; TRBD1 or TRBD2 may be the D gene (5 bases each). V was cut by 8 bases and J by 6 bases, with 14 bases left in between. The CDR3 totals 12 residues. Germline V gene sequence: CDR1 MNHNS, CDR2 SASEGT. The CDR3 loop is CASRDGAGEQYF. The CDR3 DNA sequence: TGTGCCAGCCGCGACGGGGCTGGCGAGCAGTACTTC.

The chain joins TRBV6-5 to TRBJ1-4, with 9 bases that match TRBD1. The junction had 9 bases not matched to a gene; V was cut back by 4 bases and J by 6 bases. This CDR3 has 16 residues. The germline gives CDR1 MNHEY, CDR2 SVGAGI. CDR3 region: CASSSYWGQGDEKLFF. CDR3 nucleotide sequence: TGTGCCAGCAGTTCGTATTGGGGACAGGGAGATGAAAAACTGTTTTTT.

This chain uses TRBV5-1 with TRBJ2-2; 13 bases fit TRBD2. Germline values: CDR1 SGHRS, CDR2 YFSETQ. The CDR3 is 14 amino acids. The V gene end was trimmed by 4 bases and the J gene end by 8 bases; junction bases not matched to a gene: 2. The CDR3 DNA is TGCGCCAGCAGCGGGACTAGCGGGAAGGGGGAGCTGTTTTTT. Translation gives CASSGTSGKGELFF.

The rearrangement links TRBV5-1 to TRBJ1-1; D is possibly TRBD1 (5 bases). V was clipped by 0 bases and J by 1 base, with 10 bases between them. Germline values: CDR1 SGHRS, CDR2 YFSETQ. The CDR3 length is 15 residues. This CDR3 reads CASSLGGTENTEAFF. As DNA, the CDR3 is TGCGCCAGCAGCTTGGGGGGGACCGAGAACACTGAAGCTTTCTTT. Together with reference TRBV5-1 and TRBJ1-1, the CDR3 gives the full variable domain: KAGVTQTPRYLIKTRGQQVTLSCSPISGHRSVSWYQQTPGQGLQFLFEYFSETQRNKGNFPGRFSGRQFSNSRSEMNVSTLELGDSALYLCASSLGGTENTEAFFGQGTRLTVV.

The chain links TRBV5-4 to TRBJ2-7; perhaps D is TRBD1 or TRBD2 (5 bases each). V lost 0 bases, J lost 3 bases, and 13 bases lay in between. The germline V gene has CDR1 SGHNT and CDR2 YYREEE (reference sequence). The CDR3 loop spans 15 amino acids. CDR3 amino acids: CASSLETGRNYEQYF. For the CDR3, the DNA is TGTGCCAGCAGCTTGGAAACGGGACGTAACTACGAGCAGTACTTC.

The chain is built from TRBV14 and TRBJ2-5, with no clear D. Looked up from germline, CDR1 is SGHDN and CDR2 is FVKESK. The length of the CDR3 is 16 residues. Trimming pared 3 bases from V and 1 base from J, leaving 15 bases between. The CDR3 protein is CASSQNPVRTQETQYF. In DNA, the CDR3 is TGTGCCAGCAGCCAGAACCCGGTGCGGACCCAAGAGACCCAGTACTTC.

The gene calls are TRBV28 and TRBJ2-3; 7 bases map to TRBD2. Germline V gene sequence: CDR1 MDHEN, CDR2 SYDVKM. The trim removed 6 bases at V and 0 bases at J, leaving 3 bases unmatched. The CDR3 loop spans 14 amino acids. The CDR3 reads CASRGGTSTDTQYF. DNA of the CDR3: TGTGCCAGCAGGGGGGGGACTAGCACAGATACGCAGTATTTT.

The chain joins TRBV6-1 to TRBJ2-5, with D possibly being TRBD2 (5 bases). This CDR3 region has 14 residues. Looked up from germline, CDR1 is MNHNS and CDR2 is SASEGT. V gave up 6 bases and J gave up 5 bases, with 16 bases separating them. The CDR3 spells CASRDTGIVETQYF. The CDR3 bases are TGTGCCAGCAGAGACACCGGGATCGTCGAGACCCAGTACTTC.

The count of this clone is one. The chain has TRBV7-2 and TRBJ2-3, with 9 positions matching TRBD1. The V gene's germline CDR1 is SGHTA and CDR2 FQGNSA. CDR3 length: 18 amino acids. The V gene end was trimmed by 3 bases and the J gene end by 1 base; junction bases not matched to a gene: 11. The DNA for the CDR3 is TGTGCCAGCAGCTTCTCCGGGACAGGGTATCTTGGCACAGATACGCAGTATTTT. As protein: CASSFSGTGYLGTDTQYF.

A single count supports this clone. The J gene is TRBJ1-1, the V gene TRBV7-9; D gene unclear. Deletions cut 0 bases from V and 0 bases from J, with 2 bases between. The CDR3 has 13 residues. CDR1 is SEHNR, CDR2 FQNEAQ, per germline (reference sequence). CDR3 bases: TGTGCCAGCAGCTTAGCTCTGAACACTGAAGCTTTCTTT. It yields the protein CASSLALNTEAFF. The whole variable domain, filled in from reference TRBV7-9 and TRBJ1-1, reads DTGVSQNPRHKITKRGQNVTFRCDPISEHNRLYWYRQTLGQGPEFLTYFQNEAQLEKSRLLSDRFSAERPKGSFSTLEIQRTEQGDSAMYLCASSLALNTEAFFGQGTRLTVV.

The chain is built from TRBV27 and TRBJ1-6; D unresolved. Per the germline V gene, CDR1 is MNHEY and CDR2 is SMNVEV (reference sequence). There are 17 residues in the CDR3. The V end was cut by 1 base, the J end by 10 bases, with 20 bases between. In nucleotides, the CDR3 is TGTGCCAGCAGTTTATTTGGTCCCACACACGCAATCTCACCCCTCCACTTT. This codes for CASSLFGPTHAISPLHF.

J is TRBJ2-7 and V is TRBV11-2, with 8 bases fitting TRBD1. Per the germline V gene, CDR1 is SGHAT and CDR2 is FQNNGV. Trimming at V came to 0 bases and at J to 1 base, leaving 5 bases not matched to a gene. The CDR3 is made up of 16 amino acids. The CDR3 region has the DNA TGTGCCAGCAGCTTAGATAAGACAGGGGTGTCCTACGAGCAGTACTTC. Its translation is CASSLDKTGVSYEQYF. Complete variable domain (other parts from reference TRBV11-2 and TRBJ2-7): EAGVAQSPRYKIIEKRQSVAFWCNPISGHATLYWYQQILGQGPKLLIQFQNNGVVDDSQLPKDRFSAERLKGVDSTLKIQPAKLEDSAVYLCASSLDKTGVSYEQYFGPGTRLTVT.

A remark on this clone: One end of the junction is discordant with germline, which a read error may explain. The chain combines TRBV7-7 with TRBJ2-1, with D possibly matching TRBD1 (8 bases). The CDR3 extends over 21 amino acids. Germline V gene lookup returns CDR1 SSHAT and CDR2 FNYEAQ (reference sequence). This chain's CDR3 is CASSLALLQGEVETSFWEQFF. For the CDR3, the DNA is TGTGCTAGCAGCTTAGCTCTTCTACAGGGGGAGGTAGAGACTAGCTTCTGGGAGCAGTTCTTC.

The genes are TRBV18 and TRBJ2-3, with D unresolved. Trimming removed 3 bases at V and 5 bases at J, with 9 bases between. Germline lookup yields CDR1 KGHSH and CDR2 LQKENI. This CDR3 is 13 amino acids long. In DNA, the CDR3 is TGTGCCAGCTCACCCTTCAGCGAAGATACGCAGTATTTT. Amino acid sequence: CASSPFSEDTQYF.

The chain carries TRBV11-3 and TRBJ1-1, with D perhaps TRBD1 (5 bases). With 5 bases removed from V and 1 base from J, the gap between germline ends came to 17 bases. The CDR3 contains 16 residues. Germline assignment: CDR1 SGHNT and CDR2 YENEEA. CDR3 nucleotides: TGTGCCAGCAGCAACCGTCGGGGCAGCCGGAACACTGAAGCTTTCTTT. Its translation: CASSNRRGSRNTEAFF. Based on the CDR3 plus reference TRBV11-3 and TRBJ1-1, the full variable domain is EAGVVQSPRYKIIEKKQPVAFWCNPISGHNTLYWYLQNLGQGPELLIRYENEEAVDDSQLPKDRFSAERLKGVDSTLKIQPAELGDSAVYLCASSNRRGSRNTEAFFGQGTRLTVV.